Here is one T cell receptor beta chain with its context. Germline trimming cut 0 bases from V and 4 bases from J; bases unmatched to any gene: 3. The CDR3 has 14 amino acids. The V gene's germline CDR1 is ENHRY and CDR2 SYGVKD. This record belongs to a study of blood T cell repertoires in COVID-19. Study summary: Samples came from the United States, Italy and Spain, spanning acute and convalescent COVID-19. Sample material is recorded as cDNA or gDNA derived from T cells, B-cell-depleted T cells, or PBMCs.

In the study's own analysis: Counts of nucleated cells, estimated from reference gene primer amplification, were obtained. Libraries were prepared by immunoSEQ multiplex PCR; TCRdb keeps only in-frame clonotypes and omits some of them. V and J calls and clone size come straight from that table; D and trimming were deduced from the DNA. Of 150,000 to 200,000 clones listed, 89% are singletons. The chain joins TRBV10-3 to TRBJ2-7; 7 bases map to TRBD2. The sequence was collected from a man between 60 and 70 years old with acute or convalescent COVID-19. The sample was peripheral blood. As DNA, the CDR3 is TGTGCCATCAGTGAGTCTAGCGGGTTTTACGAGCAGTACTTC. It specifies CAISESSGFYEQYF.